These 3 T cell receptor beta chains came from one sample sequenced in a study of tumor-infiltrating lymphocytes in primary liver carcinoma. Synthesis of TCR beta cDNA was carried out from 500 ng total RNA with a constant-region primer. Three-round nested multiplex PCR performed with slightly modified ARM-PCR produced the TCR beta libraries. Primers for the first two PCR rounds were TRBV1-TRBV30 forward primers and a C-beta reverse primer (about 9 cycles per round). TCRdb passed the multiplex PCR reads through MiXCR, listing each CDR3 protein once. The sample has about 300,000 distinct CDR3 sequences, around three fifths seen once. RNA was extracted from whole blood without cell sorting, alongside germline DNA. The sequenced sample consisted of peripheral blood. These receptors originate from a man aged 35-49 years with primary liver carcinoma and hepatitis B virus infection.

This clonotype has more than one count but fewer than ten. The junction differs from germline at one of its ends, possibly a read error. The CDR3 bases are TGTGCCAGCAGTTTAGACAGGTTTAGATTGGAGGGCTACACCTTC. Translating gives CASSLDRFRLEGYTF. V and J are TRBV7-8 and TRBJ1-2, with D tentatively TRBD1 (6 bases). This CDR3 is built from 15 residues. CDR1 and CDR2 (germline): SGHVS, FQNEAQ.

As to this clonotype: A much larger clone sits a single nucleotide away, making a read error possible. This chain uses TRBV29-1 with TRBJ2-2, with D possibly being TRBD2 (6 bases). The CDR3 consists of 13 residues. With 6 bases removed from V and 4 bases from J, the gap between germline ends came to 12 bases. Germline assignment: CDR1 SQVTM and CDR2 ANQGSEA. In nucleotides, the CDR3 is TGCAGCGTCGGGAGTTTGAGCACCGGGGAGCTGTTTTTT. This codes for CSVGSLSTGELFF.

Concerning this clonotype itself: Germline and junction disagree at one end, which may indicate a read error. The chain employs TRBV11-3 and TRBJ2-1; the match to TRBD2 covers 8 bases. Germline V CDR1 and CDR2: SGHNT, YENEEA. The CDR3 totals 15 residues. The CDR3: CAGSPTSGSYDEQFF. Written as DNA, the CDR3 is TGTGCCGGCAGCCCAACTAGCGGAAGCTACGATGAGCAGTTCTTC.